This entry concerns a single TCR beta chain. V trimming: 3 bases; J trimming: 3 bases; junction bases outside the gene matches: 6. The CDR3 covers 15 residues. Germline CDR1 LGHNA, CDR2 YNFKEQ. The data were taken from a study of response to subunit inactivated influenza vaccine. MiXCR, applied by TCRdb to the RT-PCR reads, yields one record per CDR3 protein. Of 450,000 to 550,000 distinct CDR3 sequences listed, about 25% are singletons. This chain uses TRBV4-2 with TRBJ2-7, with 9 positions matching TRBD1. Sequenced here: CD4+ T cells sorted from PBMCs, sampled less than 6 days after vaccination. This TCR came from a man aged 50-60 years who received an inactivated influenza vaccine. CDR3 amino acids: CASSQPGQGFYEQYF. CDR3 sequence (DNA): TGTGCCAGCAGCCAGCCGGGACAGGGATTCTACGAGCAGTACTTC.